This T cell receptor beta chain came from a study of CD8 T cells in ankylosing spondylitis. TCRdb itself ran the 5' RACE reads through MiXCR, one entry per CDR3 protein. The data hold 500,000 to 550,000 distinct CDR3 sequences, with 10% to 15% observed a single time. Study-level findings and limits: There was a TCR beta motif, made of roughly eight highly homologous variants, that appeared characteristic of ankylosing spondylitis blood. Some motif variants had been reported before (in reactive arthritis synovial fluid and blood).

A word on this clonotype: Its antigen is unidentified.

V was clipped by 5 bases and J by 1 base; unmatched bases: 2. This CDR3 contains 17 residues. The source of this sequence is a male donor with ankylosing spondylitis. The material sequenced was blood, either unsorted or a sorted T cell fraction (not recorded which). The chain links TRBV12-3 or TRBV12-4 to TRBJ2-2, with 15 positions matching TRBD2. The CDR3 region is CASSRGLAGGNTGELFF. The CDR3 bases are TGTGCCAGCAGTCGGGGACTAGCGGGAGGGAACACCGGGGAGCTGTTTTTT.